This T cell receptor beta chain derives from a study of T-cell reconstitution after alpha-beta-depleted transplantation in children. Preparation of the TCRbeta library was carried out with unique molecular identifiers. TCRdb re-analysed the PCR reads in MiXCR, keeping a single row per CDR3 protein. The sample contains fewer than 500,000 distinct CDR3 sequences, about 45% of which appear only once. This clonotype turned up a few times. Germline values: CDR1 SQVTM, CDR2 ANQGSEA. J was trimmed by 8 bases and V by 2 bases; bases with no gene match: 9. This CDR3 spans 14 amino acids. The material sequenced was PBMCs, taken before TCRalphabeta/CD19-depleted stem cell transplant. This TCR came from a girl aged 2-10 years with aplastic anemia, due to receive a stem cell transplant. The rearrangement joins TRBV29-1 to TRBJ2-1, with 7 bases matching TRBD1. The CDR3: CSVERQGKRYEQFF. CDR3 nucleotides: TGCAGCGTTGAAAGACAGGGAAAGAGGTATGAGCAGTTCTTC.